This T cell receptor beta chain was retrieved from a study of T-cell reconstitution after alpha-beta-depleted transplantation in children. With regard to this clonotype: Antigen unknown.

Study-level points and caveats: Alpha-beta T cells about two months after transplant reportedly derived from several hundred expanded graft clones. Recipient T cells and thymic progenitors that survived gave rise to the high TCRbeta diversity observed at day 60 in some patients. The authors attributed T-cell counts and diversity one year after transplant mostly to newly produced T cells.

The germline V gene has CDR1 DFQATT and CDR2 SNEGSKA (reference sequence). V was cut by 5 bases and J by 4 bases, with 18 bases left in between. The CDR3 has 14 amino acids. Molecular barcoding with unique molecular identifiers was used for the TCRbeta library. TCRdb used MiXCR to reprocess the PCR reads, holding one entry per CDR3 protein. The table includes some 600,000 distinct CDR3 sequences, approximately 12% detected once. V and J are TRBV20-1 and TRBJ2-7; the D gene is possibly TRBD1 (5 bases). Sequencing was performed on PBMCs, mostly from graft donor cells, taken 360 days after TCRalphabeta/CD19-depleted stem cell transplant. The sequence came from a male patient younger than 18 who had a stem cell transplant for acute myeloid leukemia, so the T cells may come from the graft donor. The CDR3 is CSAFRPPRGYEQYF. The CDR3 DNA reads as TGCAGTGCTTTCCGGCCCCCAAGGGGTTACGAGCAGTACTTC.